Shown below are 27 T cell receptor beta chains from a single sample sequenced in a study of identical twins. TCRdb fed the 5' RACE reads into MiXCR, producing one record per CDR3 protein. Seen here are a few hundred thousand distinct CDR3 sequences, more than 9% observed once, and the top ten hold 2.5% to 3%. These data were also filed under a second study, of yellow fever vaccine responses in identical twins.

The sequenced material came from PBMCs. These receptors originate from a woman aged 18-29 years in good health.

This chain uses TRBV5-1 with TRBJ2-7, with D possibly matching TRBD2 (6 bases). Germline V gene sequence: CDR1 SGHRS, CDR2 YFSETQ. The CDR3 loop spans 13 amino acids. The V and J ends lost 4 bases and 6 bases respectively, with 14 bases between them. DNA of the CDR3: TGCGCCAGCAGCGCTATCTCCGGGGGCGAGCAGTACTTC. This gives the protein CASSAISGGEQYF.

The CDR3 DNA reads TGCAGTGCCTTCCCTGGGACAGGGACCTACAATGAGCAGTTCTTC. Translating it yields CSAFPGTGTYNEQFF. The chain links TRBV20-1 to TRBJ2-1; 9 bases line up with TRBD1. V lost 6 bases, J lost 2 bases, and 8 bases stayed unmatched. The CDR3 loop spans 15 amino acids. Germline V lookup: CDR1 DFQATT, CDR2 SNEGSKA (reference sequence).

This clonotype has ten or more counts. The gene calls are TRBV7-8 and TRBJ2-3; 8 nucleotides align to TRBD2. V shed 1 base and J 3 bases; nucleotides not matched to a gene: 6. Germline V lookup: CDR1 SGHVS, CDR2 FQNEAQ. CDR3 length: 16 amino acids. The CDR3 here is CASSLERAGETDTQYF. The CDR3 DNA sequence: TGTGCCAGCAGCTTAGAAAGAGCGGGAGAAACAGATACGCAGTATTTT.

The chain has TRBV3-1 and TRBJ2-1; 10 bases agree with TRBD2. V was pared by 4 bases and J by 12 bases, with 27 bases of the junction left unmatched. Germline CDR1 and CDR2: LGHDT and YNNKEL (reference sequence). The CDR3 covers 20 residues. The CDR3 loop reads CASSLDSQRGGWVPPRGQFF. In DNA, the CDR3 is TGTGCCAGCAGCCTAGACTCCCAGCGGGGGGGGTGGGTTCCGCCTCGTGGGCAGTTCTTC.

This chain joins TRBV20-1 and TRBJ2-3; D call uncertain. The CDR3 runs 14 residues. Germline V gene sequence: CDR1 DFQATT, CDR2 SNEGSKA (reference sequence). V shed 0 bases and J shed 9 bases, with 16 bases lying between them. CDR3 sequence (DNA): TGCAGTGCTAGAGATCCGGTAGGGAAGATGACGCAGTATTTT. This sequence encodes CSARDPVGKMTQYF.

At least ten counts were recorded for this clonotype. J is TRBJ2-1 and V is TRBV3-1, with a weak D call TRBD2 (5 bases). The CDR3 spans 16 residues. The V end was cut by 3 bases, the J end by 0 bases, with 12 bases between. CDR1 is LGHDT, CDR2 YNNKEL, per germline (reference sequence). The CDR3 sequence is CASSHSGSNSYNEQFF. The CDR3 DNA is TGTGCCAGCAGCCATTCGGGATCCAACTCCTACAATGAGCAGTTCTTC.

Many counts were recorded for this clonotype. CDR3 sequence reads: CASSPPRSGEAEAFF. The CDR3 DNA reads TGTGCCAGCTCACCACCAAGGTCAGGCGAGGCGGAAGCTTTCTTT. The chain combines TRBV18 with TRBJ1-1; D is unclear. The V gene lost 0 bases and the J gene lost 8 bases, with 16 bases spanning the gap. CDR1 KGHSH and CDR2 LQKENI come from the germline V gene. This CDR3 has 15 amino acids.

V usage is TRBV2 and J usage is TRBJ1-1; tentative D call: TRBD1 (5 bases). This CDR3 comprises 14 residues. V was trimmed by 3 bases and J by 4 bases, leaving 12 bases between them. CDR1 and CDR2 from the germline V gene are SNHLY and FYNNEI. The DNA for the CDR3 is TGTGCCAGCAGTGAGCTTACGGGGGGCACTGAAGCTTTCTTT. It codes for CASSELTGGTEAFF.

CDR3 region: CSVHKSTDTQYF. The CDR3 region has the DNA TGCAGCGTTCACAAAAGCACAGATACGCAGTATTTT. This chain links TRBV29-1 with TRBJ2-3; D is unclear. V dropped 5 bases and J dropped 0 bases, with 6 bases sitting between them. Germline-derived CDR1 and CDR2 are SQVTM and ANQGSEA. This CDR3 contains 12 residues.

A few counts support this clonotype. The V call is TRBV10-2, the J call TRBJ2-1; D is possibly TRBD2 (5 bases). This CDR3 is 12 amino acids long. The germline CDR1 and CDR2 sequences are WSHSY and SAAADI. The DNA for the CDR3 is TGCGTGGCTAGCCCATCCTACAATGAGCAGTTCTTC. It codes for CVASPSYNEQFF.

This chain uses TRBV20-1 with TRBJ2-7; 9 bases line up with TRBD1. The CDR3 totals 16 residues. The junction had 9 bases not matched to a gene; V was cut back by 1 base and J by 2 bases. From germline, CDR1 is DFQATT and CDR2 SNEGSKA (reference sequence). CDR3 sequence (DNA): TGCAGTGCTAGAGCCGGTATACAGGGGGCTACCTACGAGCAGTACTTC. Its protein product is CSARAGIQGATYEQYF.

As DNA, the CDR3 is TGCAGCGTTGTTAACAATTACTACGAGCAGTACTTC. Protein: CSVVNNYYEQYF. This sequence joins TRBV29-1 and TRBJ2-7; D gene ambiguous. Germline V CDR1 and CDR2: SQVTM, ANQGSEA. The CDR3 runs to 12 residues. Trimming took 4 bases from V and 3 from J, leaving 10 bases between them.

The table lists this clonotype with a few counts. This rearrangement joins TRBV18 to TRBJ2-7; 10 bases align to TRBD1. The CDR3 is made up of 13 amino acids. Losses at the gene ends were 8 bases for V and 6 bases for J; bases not matched to a gene: 7. From germline, CDR1 is KGHSH and CDR2 LQKENI. The CDR3 region is CASAGQGLAEQYF. For the CDR3, the DNA is TGTGCCAGCGCGGGACAGGGGCTGGCCGAGCAGTACTTC. The full variable domain, rest sourced from reference TRBV18 and TRBJ2-7, is NAGVMQNPRHLVRRRGQEARLRCSPMKGHSHVYWYRQLPEEGLKFMVYLQKENIIDESGMPKERFSAEFPKEGPSILRIQQVVRGDSAAYFCASAGQGLAEQYFGPGTRLTVT.

The chain combines TRBV7-9 with TRBJ2-7; D is uncertain. From germline, CDR1 is SEHNR and CDR2 FQNEAQ (reference sequence). Trimming took off 1 base at V and 3 bases at J, with 16 bases between the two ends. The CDR3 totals 16 residues. CDR3 DNA sequence: TGTGCCAGCAGCTTAGACCCCATCGACTGGAACTACGAGCAGTACTTC. It translates to CASSLDPIDWNYEQYF.

A few counts support this clonotype. The chain couples TRBV20-1 to TRBJ2-7; D is possibly TRBD2 (5 bases). The CDR3 is 13 amino acids. V gave up 2 bases and J gave up 2 bases, with 10 bases separating them. CDR1 and CDR2 from the germline V gene are DFQATT and SNEGSKA (reference sequence). DNA of the CDR3: TGCAGTGCTAGAATAGCGAGTACCTACGAGCAGTACTTC. Its translation: CSARIASTYEQYF.

In its sample, this clonotype was seen a few times. The chain joins TRBV6-1 to TRBJ2-5; D is unresolved. The V and J ends lost 6 bases and 2 bases respectively, with 10 bases between them. Germline loops: CDR1 MNHNS, CDR2 SASEGT. The CDR3 is made up of 13 amino acids. The DNA of the CDR3 is TGTGCCAGCAGCATCGGGCTACAAGAGACCCAGTACTTC. This sequence encodes CASSIGLQETQYF.

This clonotype was seen a handful of times. The CDR3 is CASSSTSGYSGYTF. CDR3 in DNA: TGCGCCAGCAGCTCAACTTCGGGGTACTCTGGCTACACCTTC. V usage is TRBV5-1 and J usage is TRBJ1-2; D is ambiguous. CDR1 is SGHRS, CDR2 YFSETQ, per germline. Trimming took off 3 bases at V and 7 bases at J, with 16 bases between the two ends. CDR3 length: 14 amino acids. The full variable domain, its missing parts supplied by reference TRBV5-1 and TRBJ1-2, is KAGVTQTPRYLIKTRGQQVTLSCSPISGHRSVSWYQQTPGQGLQFLFEYFSETQRNKGNFPGRFSGRQFSNSRSEMNVSTLELGDSALYLCASSSTSGYSGYTFGSGTRLTVV.

This clonotype was seen only a few times. The J gene is TRBJ1-5, the V gene TRBV20-1; D gene unclear. CDR3 length: 13 amino acids. From germline, CDR1 is DFQATT and CDR2 SNEGSKA (reference sequence). V shed 3 bases and J shed 4 bases, with 10 bases lying between them. For the CDR3, the DNA is TGCAGTGCTAGTTTGGCAGAGAATCAGCCCCAGCATTTT. It translates to CSASLAENQPQHF.

This clonotype has ten or more counts. The chain employs TRBV7-2 and TRBJ2-3; D is unclear. CDR1 is SGHTA and CDR2 is FQGNSA in the germline V gene. V was shortened by 2 bases and J by 0 bases, with 12 bases between the two germline ends. The CDR3 runs 16 residues. CDR3 nucleotides: TGTGCCAGCAGCTTATCGAGAAGACAAAGCACAGATACGCAGTATTTT. It encodes CASSLSRRQSTDTQYF. The variable domain in full, completed from reference TRBV7-2 and TRBJ2-3, reads GAGVSQSPSNKVTEKGKDVELRCDPISGHTALYWYRQSLGQGLEFLIYFQGNSAPDKSGLPSDRFSAERTGGSVSTLTIQRTQQEDSAVYLCASSLSRRQSTDTQYFGPGTRLTVL.

This clonotype has a count of ten or more. The V gene is TRBV12-3 or TRBV12-4, the J gene TRBJ1-6; unclear D gene. V was cut by 2 bases and J by 10 bases, with 12 bases left in between. The CDR3 sequence is 14 residues long. The CDR3 loop is CASSLLGSLSPLHF. The CDR3 region has the DNA TGTGCCAGCAGTTTACTAGGGTCTTTGTCACCCCTCCACTTT.

This clonotype was detected a few times. J is TRBJ2-5 and V is TRBV12-5; D is possibly TRBD1 or TRBD2 (6 bases each). Trimming pared 0 bases from V and 5 bases from J, leaving 16 bases between. The CDR3 sequence is 16 residues long. Germline V CDR1 and CDR2: LGHNT, FRNRAP. The CDR3 spells CASGLVRPGAKETQYF. CDR3 sequence (DNA): TGTGCTAGTGGTTTGGTACGGCCGGGGGCTAAGGAGACCCAGTACTTC.

This clonotype was picked up many times. The chain links TRBV12-3 or TRBV12-4 to TRBJ2-7, with 11 positions matching TRBD2. The CDR3 contains 15 residues. J lost 5 bases, V lost 3 bases, and 6 bases had no gene match. In DNA form, the CDR3 reads TGTGCCAGCAGTTTGCTTAGCGGGAGGGCCGACGAGCAGTACTTC. Its protein is CASSLLSGRADEQYF.

There are a few counts of this clonotype. The J gene is TRBJ1-2, the V gene TRBV28, with D unresolved. Germline lookup yields CDR1 MDHEN and CDR2 SYDVKM. The CDR3 is 15 amino acids. Trimming cost V 2 bases and J 3 bases, with 13 bases left between them. This CDR3 is CASSLIGQDYYGYTF. The DNA for the CDR3 is TGTGCCAGCAGTTTAATTGGGCAGGATTACTATGGCTACACCTTC.

This clonotype was seen a few times. This chain joins TRBV20-1 and TRBJ2-1, with TRBD2 as a possible D gene (6 bases). Germline V gives CDR1 DFQATT, CDR2 SNEGSKA (reference sequence). This CDR3 has 16 residues. Trimming stripped 0 bases from V and 9 bases from J, with 21 bases between. CDR3 sequence (DNA): TGCAGTGCTAGAGATCCTGCCGGGACTTTCCTAGGTGAGCAGTTCTTC. This sequence encodes CSARDPAGTFLGEQFF.

This chain links TRBV10-1 with TRBJ2-3; 7 nucleotides match TRBD2. CDR3 length: 13 amino acids. Germline values: CDR1 WNHNN, CDR2 SYGVQD (reference sequence). The V gene end was trimmed by 3 bases and the J gene end by 6 bases; junction bases not matched to a gene: 3. This CDR3 is CASSDAGEDTQYF. The DNA for the CDR3 is TGCGCCAGCAGTGATGCGGGAGAGGATACGCAGTATTTT.

This clonotype came up many times. The chain carries TRBV28 and TRBJ2-7; 7 bases agree with TRBD2. Germline values: CDR1 MDHEN, CDR2 SYDVKM. V dropped 6 bases and J dropped 7; count of bases not matched to a gene: 9. The CDR3 consists of 13 residues. The CDR3 is CASSAGDWREQYF. The CDR3 coding sequence is TGTGCCAGCAGCGCGGGAGACTGGAGGGAGCAGTACTTC.

This chain links TRBV6-2 or TRBV6-3 with TRBJ2-3; 8 bases fit TRBD2. This CDR3 has 15 amino acids. The V and J ends lost 6 bases and 0 bases, in that order; junction bases with no gene match: 5. CDR1 and CDR2 (germline): MNHEY, SVGEGT. The chain's CDR3 is CASSHGGGSTDTQYF. Written as DNA, the CDR3 is TGTGCCAGCAGCCACGGGGGGGGGAGCACAGATACGCAGTATTTT.